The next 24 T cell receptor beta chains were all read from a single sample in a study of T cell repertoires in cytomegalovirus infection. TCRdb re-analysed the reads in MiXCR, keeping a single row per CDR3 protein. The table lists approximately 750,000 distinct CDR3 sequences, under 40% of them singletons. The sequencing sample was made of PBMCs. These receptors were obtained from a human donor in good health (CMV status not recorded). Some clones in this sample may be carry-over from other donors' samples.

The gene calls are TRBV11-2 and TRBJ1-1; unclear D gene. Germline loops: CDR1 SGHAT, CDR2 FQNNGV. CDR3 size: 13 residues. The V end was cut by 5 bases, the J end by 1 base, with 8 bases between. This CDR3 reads CASSQFTNTEAFF. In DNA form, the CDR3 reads TGTGCCAGCAGCCAATTTACGAACACTGAAGCTTTCTTT.

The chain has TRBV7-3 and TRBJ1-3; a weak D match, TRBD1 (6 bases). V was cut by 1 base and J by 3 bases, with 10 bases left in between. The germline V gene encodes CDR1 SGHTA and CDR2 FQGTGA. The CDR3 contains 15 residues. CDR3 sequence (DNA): TGTGCCAGCAGCTTAAGGACAGCTTATGGAAACACCATATATTTT. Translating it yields CASSLRTAYGNTIYF.

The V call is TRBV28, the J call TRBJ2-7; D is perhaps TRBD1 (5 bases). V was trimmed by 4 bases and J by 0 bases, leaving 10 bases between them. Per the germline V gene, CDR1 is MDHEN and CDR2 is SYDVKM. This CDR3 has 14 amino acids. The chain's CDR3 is CASSSTTVSYEQYF. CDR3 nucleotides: TGTGCCAGCAGTTCAACGACAGTCTCCTACGAGCAGTACTTC.

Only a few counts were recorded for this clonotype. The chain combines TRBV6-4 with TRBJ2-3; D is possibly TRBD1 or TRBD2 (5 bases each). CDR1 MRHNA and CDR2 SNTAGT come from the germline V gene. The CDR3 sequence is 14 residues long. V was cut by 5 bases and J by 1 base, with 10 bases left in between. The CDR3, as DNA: TGTGCCAGCAGTCCCCGGGACGGCACAGATACGCAGTATTTT. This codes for CASSPRDGTDTQYF.

The CDR3 sequence: CASSSRALPSNQPQHF. The CDR3 bases are TGTGCCAGCAGTTCCAGGGCCTTACCTAGCAATCAGCCCCAGCATTTT. The J gene is TRBJ1-5, the V gene TRBV6-1; a weak D match, TRBD1 (5 bases). This CDR3 contains 16 residues. The V end was cut by 5 bases, the J end by 0 bases, with 14 bases between. Germline values: CDR1 MNHNS, CDR2 SASEGT.

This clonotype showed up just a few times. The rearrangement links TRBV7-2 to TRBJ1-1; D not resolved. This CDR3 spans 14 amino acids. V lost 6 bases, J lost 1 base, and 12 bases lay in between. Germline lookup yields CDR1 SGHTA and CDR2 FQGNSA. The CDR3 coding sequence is TGTGCCAGCAGAGCCCAAGGGAGGAACACTGAAGCTTTCTTT. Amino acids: CASRAQGRNTEAFF. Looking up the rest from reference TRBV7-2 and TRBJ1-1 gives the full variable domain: GAGVSQSPSNKVTEKGKDVELRCDPISGHTALYWYRQSLGQGLEFLIYFQGNSAPDKSGLPSDRFSAERTGGSVSTLTIQRTQQEDSAVYLCASRAQGRNTEAFFGQGTRLTVV.

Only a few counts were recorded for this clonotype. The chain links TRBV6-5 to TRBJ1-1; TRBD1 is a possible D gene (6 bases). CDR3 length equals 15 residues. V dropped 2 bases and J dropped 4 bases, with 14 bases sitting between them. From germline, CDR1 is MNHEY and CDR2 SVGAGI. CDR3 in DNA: TGTGCCAGCAGTTACGGGGGCAGGGCTGTCACTGAAGCTTTCTTT. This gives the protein CASSYGGRAVTEAFF.

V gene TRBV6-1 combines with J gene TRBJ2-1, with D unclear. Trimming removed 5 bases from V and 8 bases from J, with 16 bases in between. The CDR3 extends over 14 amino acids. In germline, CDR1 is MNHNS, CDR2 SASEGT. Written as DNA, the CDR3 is TGTGCCAGCAGTAGAGGCCCTACAACTGATGAGCAGTTCTTC. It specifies CASSRGPTTDEQFF.

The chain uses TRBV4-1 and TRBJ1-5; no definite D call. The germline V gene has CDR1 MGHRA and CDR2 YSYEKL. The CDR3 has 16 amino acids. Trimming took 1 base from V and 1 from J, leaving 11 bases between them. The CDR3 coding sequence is TGCGCCAGCAGCCAAGGTTTGGACGGGAGCAATCAGCCCCAGCATTTT. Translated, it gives CASSQGLDGSNQPQHF.

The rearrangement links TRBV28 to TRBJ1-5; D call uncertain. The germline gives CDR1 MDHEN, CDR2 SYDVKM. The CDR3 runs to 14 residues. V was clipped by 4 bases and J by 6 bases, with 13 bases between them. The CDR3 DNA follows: TGTGCCAGCAGTTCAACGGTTTCTGCTCAGCCCCAGCATTTT. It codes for CASSSTVSAQPQHF.

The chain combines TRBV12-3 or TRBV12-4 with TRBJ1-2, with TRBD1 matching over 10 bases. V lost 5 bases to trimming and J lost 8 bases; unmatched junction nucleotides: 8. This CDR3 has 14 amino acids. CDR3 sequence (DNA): TGTGCCAGCAGTCCAGACGACAGGGGGCACGGCTACACCTTC. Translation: CASSPDDRGHGYTF.

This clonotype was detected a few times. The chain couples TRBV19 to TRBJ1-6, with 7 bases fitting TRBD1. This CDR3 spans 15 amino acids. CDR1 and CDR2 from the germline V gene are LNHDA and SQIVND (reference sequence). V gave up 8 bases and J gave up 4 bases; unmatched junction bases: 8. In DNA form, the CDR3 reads TGTGCCAGTTCCAGGGGACAGAGTTATAATTCACCCCTCCACTTT. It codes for CASSRGQSYNSPLHF.

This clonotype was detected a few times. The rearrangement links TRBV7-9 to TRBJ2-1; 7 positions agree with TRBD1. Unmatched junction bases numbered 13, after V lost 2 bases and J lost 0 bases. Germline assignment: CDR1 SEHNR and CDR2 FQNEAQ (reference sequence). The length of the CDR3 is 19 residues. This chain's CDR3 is CASSLPTTYDRDSYNEQFF. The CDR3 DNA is TGTGCCAGCAGCTTACCCACCACCTATGACAGGGACTCCTACAATGAGCAGTTCTTC.

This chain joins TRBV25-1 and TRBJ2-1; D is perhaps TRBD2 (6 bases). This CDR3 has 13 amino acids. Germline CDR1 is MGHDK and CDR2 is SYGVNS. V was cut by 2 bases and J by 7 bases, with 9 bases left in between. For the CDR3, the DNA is TGTGCCAGCAGTGAAAGGGAGGAGAATGAGCAGTTCTTC. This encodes CASSEREENEQFF.

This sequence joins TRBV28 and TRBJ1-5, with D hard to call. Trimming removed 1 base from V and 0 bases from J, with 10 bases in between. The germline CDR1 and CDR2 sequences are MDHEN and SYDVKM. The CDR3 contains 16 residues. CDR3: CASSLSDHHSNQPQHF. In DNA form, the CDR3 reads TGTGCCAGCAGTTTATCAGACCACCATAGCAATCAGCCCCAGCATTTT.

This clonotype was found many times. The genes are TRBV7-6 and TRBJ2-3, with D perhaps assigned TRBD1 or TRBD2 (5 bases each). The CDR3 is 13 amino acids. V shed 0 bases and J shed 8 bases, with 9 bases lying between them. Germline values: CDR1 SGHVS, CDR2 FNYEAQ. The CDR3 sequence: CASSLAWDGTQYF. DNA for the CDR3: TGTGCCAGCAGCTTAGCGTGGGACGGTACGCAGTATTTT.

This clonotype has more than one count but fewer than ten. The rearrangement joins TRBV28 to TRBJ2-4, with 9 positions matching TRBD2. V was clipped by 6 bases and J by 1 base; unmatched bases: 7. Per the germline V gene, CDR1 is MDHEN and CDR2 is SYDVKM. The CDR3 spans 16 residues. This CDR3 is CASSPAGGGAKNIQYF. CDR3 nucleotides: TGTGCCAGCAGCCCAGCGGGAGGAGGGGCCAAAAACATTCAGTACTTC. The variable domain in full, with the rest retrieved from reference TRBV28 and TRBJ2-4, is DVKVTQSSRYLVKRTGEKVFLECVQDMDHENMFWYRQDPGLGLRLIYFSYDVKMKEKGDIPEGYSVSREKKERFSLILESASTNQTSMYLCASSPAGGGAKNIQYFGAGTRLSVL.

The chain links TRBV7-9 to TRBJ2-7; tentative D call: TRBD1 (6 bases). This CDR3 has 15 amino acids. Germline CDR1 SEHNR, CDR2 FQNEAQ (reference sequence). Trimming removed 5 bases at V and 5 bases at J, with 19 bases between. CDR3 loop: CASSVYGTPGDEQYF. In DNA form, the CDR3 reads TGTGCCAGCAGCGTGTATGGGACACCTGGGGACGAGCAGTACTTC.

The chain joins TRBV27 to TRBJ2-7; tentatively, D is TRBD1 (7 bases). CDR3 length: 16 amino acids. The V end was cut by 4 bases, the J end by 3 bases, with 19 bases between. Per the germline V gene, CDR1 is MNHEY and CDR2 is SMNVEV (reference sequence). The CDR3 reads CASSSSGPGGLYEQYF. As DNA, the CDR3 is TGTGCCAGCAGTTCCTCCGGGCCAGGGGGACTCTACGAGCAGTACTTC.

CDR3 loop: CASSSRTGTGAYYYGYTF. The CDR3 DNA reads as TGTGCCAGCAGTTCCCGTACCGGGACAGGGGCCTACTACTATGGCTACACCTTC. The chain links TRBV27 to TRBJ1-2; 10 bases align to TRBD1. The CDR3 sequence is 18 residues long. Per the germline V gene, CDR1 is MNHEY and CDR2 is SMNVEV (reference sequence). With 4 bases clipped from V and 3 bases from J, the junction kept 14 bases outside the gene matches.

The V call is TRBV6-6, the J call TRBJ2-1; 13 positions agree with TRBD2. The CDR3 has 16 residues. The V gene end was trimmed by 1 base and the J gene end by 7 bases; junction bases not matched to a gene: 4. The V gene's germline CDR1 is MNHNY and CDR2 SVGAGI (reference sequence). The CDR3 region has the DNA TGTGCCAGCAGTTACTTTGGGACTAGCGGGGTAAATGAGCAGTTCTTC. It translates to CASSYFGTSGVNEQFF.

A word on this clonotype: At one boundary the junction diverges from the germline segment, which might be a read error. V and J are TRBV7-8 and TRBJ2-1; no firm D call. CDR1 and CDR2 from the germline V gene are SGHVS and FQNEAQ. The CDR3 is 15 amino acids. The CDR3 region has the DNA TGTGCCAGCAGCTTTTCGAGGAGCTCCTACAATGAGCAGTTATTC. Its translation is CASSFSRSSYNEQLF.

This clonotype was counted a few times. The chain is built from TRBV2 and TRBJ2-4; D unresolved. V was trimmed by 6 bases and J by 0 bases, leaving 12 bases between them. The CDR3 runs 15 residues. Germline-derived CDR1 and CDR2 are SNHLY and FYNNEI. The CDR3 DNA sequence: TGTGCCAGCAGAAATGGACGGTTAGCCAAAAACATTCAGTACTTC. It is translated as CASRNGRLAKNIQYF.

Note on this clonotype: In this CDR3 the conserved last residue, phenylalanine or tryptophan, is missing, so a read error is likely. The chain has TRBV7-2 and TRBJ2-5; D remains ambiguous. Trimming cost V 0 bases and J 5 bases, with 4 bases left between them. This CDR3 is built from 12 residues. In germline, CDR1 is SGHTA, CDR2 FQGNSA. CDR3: CASSLAGETQYS. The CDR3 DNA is TGTGCCAGCAGCTTAGCCGGGGAGACCCAGTACTCC.